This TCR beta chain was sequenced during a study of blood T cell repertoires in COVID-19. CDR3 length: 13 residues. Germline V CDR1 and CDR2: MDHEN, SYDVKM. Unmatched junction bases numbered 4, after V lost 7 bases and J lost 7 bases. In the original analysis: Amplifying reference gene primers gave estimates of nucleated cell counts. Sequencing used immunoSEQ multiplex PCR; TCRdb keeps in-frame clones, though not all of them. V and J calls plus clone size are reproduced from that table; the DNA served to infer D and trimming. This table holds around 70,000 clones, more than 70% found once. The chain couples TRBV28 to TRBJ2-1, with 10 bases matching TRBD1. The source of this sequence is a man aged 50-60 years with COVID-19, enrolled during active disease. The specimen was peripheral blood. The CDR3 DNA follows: TGTGCCAGCAACAGACAGGGGGCGAATGAGCAGTTCTTC. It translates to CASNRQGANEQFF.